The next 3 T cell receptor beta chains were all read from a single sample in a study of blood T cell repertoires in COVID-19. Clones were read by immunoSEQ multiplex PCR, and TCRdb kept only the in-frame ones, dropping some. This table holds 250,000 to 350,000 clones, approximately 91% found once. What was sequenced was peripheral blood. The receptors shown here come from a woman aged 30 to 39 with COVID-19, enrolled during active disease.

Only a few counts were recorded for this clone. The chain has TRBV4-2 and TRBJ2-1; 9 nucleotides agree with TRBD2. The CDR3 is 16 residues long. The J segment lost 3 bases and the V segment lost 3 bases, leaving 6 bases of the junction unmatched. Germline CDR1 and CDR2: LGHNA and YNFKEQ. CDR3 bases: TGTGCCAGCAGCCAGGAAGCGGGAGGCGACTACAATGAGCAGTTCTTC. Protein sequence: CASSQEAGGDYNEQFF.

This sequence joins TRBV11-3 and TRBJ2-1; TRBD1 matches at 9 bases. The CDR3 covers 16 residues. J lost 0 bases, V lost 5 bases, and 5 bases had no gene match. Germline V gives CDR1 SGHNT, CDR2 YENEEA. The CDR3, as DNA: TGTGCCAGCAGCCCGGGACAGGGAAGCTCCTACAATGAGCAGTTCTTC. Translating it yields CASSPGQGSSYNEQFF.

The chain uses TRBV9 and TRBJ2-2; perhaps TRBD2 as D (5 bases). Trimming took 3 bases from V and 3 from J, leaving 12 bases between them. In germline, CDR1 is SGDLS, CDR2 YYNGEE. The CDR3 sequence is 15 residues long. The CDR3 coding sequence is TGTGCCAGCAGCGGGGAGCTCGGGCACACCGGGGAGCTGTTTTTT. Residues: CASSGELGHTGELFF.